The rows below give T cell receptor beta chains drawn from one sample of a study of T cell responses to AZD1222 COVID-19 vaccine. Produced via immunoSEQ multiplex PCR; TCRdb's table is partial and in-frame only. The profile shows about 160,000 clones, more than 85% of them singletons. Sequences were derived from peripheral blood, sampled 28 days after the second AZD1222 dose. These TCRs come from an adult who received the AZD1222 COVID-19 vaccine. CDR3s include the opening cysteine and the closing phenylalanine or tryptophan. The D gene is left open where the match is weak. Clone size is not always given. Where it is, it says once, few, many or a class for expanded clones.

clone_size: -
d_call: -
j_call: TRBJ2-5
v_call: TRBV7-2
cdr3_nt: TGTGCCAGCAGCTTAGCCCGGCAGGTCCAAGAGACCCAGTACTTC
cdr3_aa: CASSLARQVQETQYF

clone_size: -
d_call: TRBD1
j_call: TRBJ1-5
v_call: TRBV18
cdr3_nt: TGTGCCAGCTCACCAGGACAGGGAAAACAGCCCCAGCATTTT
cdr3_aa: CASSPGQGKQPQHF

clone_size: -
d_call: TRBD1
j_call: TRBJ2-5
v_call: TRBV2
cdr3_nt: TGTGCCAGCAAGACAGGGGCAGGGGAGACCCAGTACTTC
cdr3_aa: CASKTGAGETQYF

clone_size: few
d_call: TRBD2
j_call: TRBJ2-1
v_call: TRBV19
cdr3_nt: TGTGCCAGTAGTCTCGGCGGGGGGATTTACAATGAGCAGTTCTTC
cdr3_aa: CASSLGGGIYNEQFF

clone_size: few
d_call: TRBD2
j_call: TRBJ2-1
v_call: TRBV11-3
cdr3_nt: TGTGCCAGCAGCAGAGGGCGGGGGGACTACAATGAGCAGTTCTTC
cdr3_aa: CASSRGRGDYNEQFF

clone_size: -
d_call: TRBD1
j_call: TRBJ1-5
v_call: TRBV28
cdr3_nt: TGTGCCAGCAACCTCGGGACAGGGGGCGATCAGCCCCAGCATTTT
cdr3_aa: CASNLGTGGDQPQHF

clone_size: -
d_call: -
j_call: TRBJ1-1
v_call: TRBV7-2
cdr3_nt: TGTGCCAGCAGCTTCGACAGACTGAACACTGAAGCTTTCTTT
cdr3_aa: CASSFDRLNTEAFF

clone_size: few
d_call: TRBD1
j_call: TRBJ1-1
v_call: TRBV12-3/TRBV12-4
cdr3_nt: TGTGCCAGCAGCCTGAACAGGGGCACTGAAGCTTTCTTT
cdr3_aa: CASSLNRGTEAFF

clone_size: -
d_call: -
j_call: TRBJ2-7
v_call: TRBV4-3
cdr3_nt: TGCGCCAGCAGCCAAGATTATTCACCTCGGGGGACTTACGAGCAGTACTTC
cdr3_aa: CASSQDYSPRGTYEQYF

clone_size: -
d_call: TRBD2
j_call: TRBJ2-7
v_call: TRBV4-1
cdr3_nt: TGCGCCAGCAGCCAAGGGGTGAATCTAGCGGGTTCCTACGAGCAGTACTTC
cdr3_aa: CASSQGVNLAGSYEQYF

clone_size: -
d_call: -
j_call: TRBJ2-6
v_call: TRBV28
cdr3_nt: TGTGCCAGCCGAGGGGTTTCAGGGGCCAACGTCCTGACTTTC
cdr3_aa: CASRGVSGANVLTF

clone_size: -
d_call: TRBD1
j_call: TRBJ1-2
v_call: TRBV5-1
cdr3_nt: TGCGCCAGCCGATTCAGGGGAATGACAGGGACCCATTATGGCTACACCTTC
cdr3_aa: CASRFRGMTGTHYGYTF

clone_size: -
d_call: -
j_call: TRBJ1-5
v_call: TRBV27
cdr3_nt: TGTGCCAGCAGTTCCTACTACAATCAGCCCCAGCATTTT
cdr3_aa: CASSSYYNQPQHF

clone_size: -
d_call: -
j_call: TRBJ2-2
v_call: TRBV7-9
cdr3_nt: TGTGCCAGCAGCCCCCCCCTAGCGATCAAAAACACCGGGGAGCTGTTTTTT
cdr3_aa: CASSPPLAIKNTGELFF

clone_size: -
d_call: -
j_call: TRBJ1-2
v_call: TRBV29-1
cdr3_nt: TGCAGCGCGGCTAAAGGGACCTATGGCTACACCTTC
cdr3_aa: CSAAKGTYGYTF

clone_size: -
d_call: TRBD1
j_call: TRBJ1-2
v_call: TRBV27
cdr3_nt: TGTGCCAGCAGTCGCGCCCGGACAGGGATGGCTGGCTACACCTTC
cdr3_aa: CASSRARTGMAGYTF

clone_size: once
d_call: -
j_call: TRBJ2-7
v_call: TRBV15
cdr3_nt: TGTGCCACCGCGGTAGTCGTCTCCTACGAGCAGTACTTC
cdr3_aa: CATAVVVSYEQYF

clone_size: -
d_call: TRBD1
j_call: TRBJ2-1
v_call: TRBV9
cdr3_nt: TGTGCCAGCAGCGCGGGACAGGGAGGGTTGAATGAGCAGTTCTTC
cdr3_aa: CASSAGQGGLNEQFF

clone_size: -
d_call: TRBD1
j_call: TRBJ2-7
v_call: TRBV5-1
cdr3_nt: TGCGCCAGCAGCTTGGCCTTTGGGGGACAGGGTTACGAGCAGTACTTC
cdr3_aa: CASSLAFGGQGYEQYF

clone_size: once
d_call: -
j_call: TRBJ2-2
v_call: TRBV19
cdr3_nt: TGTGCCGGGCGGGACACCCCGAACACCGGGGAGCTGTTTTTT
cdr3_aa: CAGRDTPNTGELFF

clone_size: -
d_call: TRBD2
j_call: TRBJ2-1
v_call: TRBV11-3
cdr3_nt: TGTGCCAGCAGCCTTAGAGGGACTAGTTTTAATGAGCAGTTCTTC
cdr3_aa: CASSLRGTSFNEQFF

clone_size: -
d_call: -
j_call: TRBJ2-3
v_call: TRBV7-9
cdr3_nt: TGTGCCAGCAGCTTACCCCCCATGGGGGTGAAACGCGATACGCAGTATTTT
cdr3_aa: CASSLPPMGVKRDTQYF

clone_size: -
d_call: TRBD1
j_call: TRBJ1-3
v_call: TRBV27
cdr3_nt: TGTGCCAGCAGCGCGACCGGGACAGGATTTTTCTCTGGAAACACCATATATTTT
cdr3_aa: CASSATGTGFFSGNTIYF

clone_size: -
d_call: -
j_call: TRBJ1-1
v_call: TRBV25-1
cdr3_nt: TGTGCCAGCAGAGAGGGAGACACTGAAGCTTTCTTT
cdr3_aa: CASREGDTEAFF

clone_size: -
d_call: TRBD1
j_call: TRBJ2-2
v_call: TRBV28
cdr3_nt: TGTGCCAGCAGTTTTTCCCCGGGACAGGGTCCCACCGGGGAGCTGTTTTTT
cdr3_aa: CASSFSPGQGPTGELFF

clone_size: -
d_call: TRBD1
j_call: TRBJ1-6
v_call: TRBV5-1
cdr3_nt: TGCGCCAGCAGCAGGGGGCGAGATTCACCCCTCCACTTT
cdr3_aa: CASSRGRDSPLHF

clone_size: once
d_call: -
j_call: TRBJ2-7
v_call: TRBV19
cdr3_nt: TGTGCCAGTAGTGCCTGGACAATCTCCTACGAGCAGTACTTC
cdr3_aa: CASSAWTISYEQYF

clone_size: -
d_call: TRBD2
j_call: TRBJ2-1
v_call: TRBV5-5
cdr3_nt: TGTGCCAGCAGCCCCCTAGGCGGGAGGTACGACAATGAGCAGTTCTTC
cdr3_aa: CASSPLGGRYDNEQFF

clone_size: -
d_call: -
j_call: TRBJ1-1
v_call: TRBV14
cdr3_nt: TGTGCCAGCAGTCGCGACGGGAACACTGAAGCTTTCTTT
cdr3_aa: CASSRDGNTEAFF

clone_size: -
d_call: -
j_call: TRBJ2-2
v_call: TRBV6-6
cdr3_nt: TGTGCCAGCAGATCGGGACGGCCCCCGAACACCGGGGAGCTGTTTTTT
cdr3_aa: CASRSGRPPNTGELFF

clone_size: -
d_call: TRBD1
j_call: TRBJ1-4
v_call: TRBV3-1/TRBV3-2
cdr3_nt: TGTGCCAGCAGCCTCGGGACAGGGAAAAAACTGTTTTTT
cdr3_aa: CASSLGTGKKLFF

clone_size: -
d_call: TRBD1
j_call: TRBJ1-2
v_call: TRBV13
cdr3_nt: TGTGCCAGCAGCCTAAACCGGGACAGTTATGGCTACACCTTC
cdr3_aa: CASSLNRDSYGYTF

clone_size: -
d_call: -
j_call: TRBJ2-1
v_call: TRBV9
cdr3_nt: TGTGCCAGCAGCGCCCGGACTCAGGGTGGCTACAATGAGCAGTTCTTC
cdr3_aa: CASSARTQGGYNEQFF

clone_size: once
d_call: -
j_call: TRBJ1-6
v_call: TRBV4-1
cdr3_nt: TGCGCCAGCAGCCAAGATCGGGAATTTTCACCCCTCCACTTT
cdr3_aa: CASSQDREFSPLHF

clone_size: -
d_call: TRBD2
j_call: TRBJ2-1
v_call: TRBV7-3
cdr3_nt: TGTGCCAGCAGCTTTAGCGGGGCCTACAATGAGCAGTTCTTC
cdr3_aa: CASSFSGAYNEQFF

clone_size: -
d_call: -
j_call: TRBJ1-1
v_call: TRBV28
cdr3_nt: TGTGCCAGCAGTTTTTCTAACACTGAAGCTTTCTTT
cdr3_aa: CASSFSNTEAFF

clone_size: -
d_call: -
j_call: TRBJ1-4
v_call: TRBV7-9
cdr3_nt: TGTGCCAGCAGCGGGCAGGGGCTCGAAAAACTGTTTTTT
cdr3_aa: CASSGQGLEKLFF

clone_size: -
d_call: -
j_call: TRBJ1-1
v_call: TRBV15
cdr3_nt: TGTGCCACCAGCAGAGATATGGGGAGAGCTTTCTTT
cdr3_aa: CATSRDMGRAFF

clone_size: -
d_call: -
j_call: TRBJ2-3
v_call: TRBV2
cdr3_nt: TGTGCCAGCAGTGAAGATATTATCGGGACTTGGAGCACAGATACGCAGTATTTT
cdr3_aa: CASSEDIIGTWSTDTQYF

clone_size: -
d_call: -
j_call: TRBJ2-6
v_call: TRBV6-5
cdr3_nt: TGTGCCAGCAGCCGCCTTTTGGCCAACGTCCTGACTTTC
cdr3_aa: CASSRLLANVLTF

clone_size: once
d_call: -
j_call: TRBJ2-7
v_call: TRBV19
cdr3_nt: TGTGCCAGTAGTATAAGACCGACCTACGAGCAGTACTTC
cdr3_aa: CASSIRPTYEQYF